This T cell receptor beta chain was sequenced in a study of PD-L1 blockade in urothelial cancer. Study-wide background: Males with urothelial cancer arising in the bladder constituted about 85% of the roughly 29 patients. Analyzed time points were 3 weeks (second dose) and 6 weeks after therapy began. Study-level points and caveats: In blood sampled pretreatment, TCR clonality below the median predicted better survival.

Synthetic TCR analog templates were spiked into all PCRs individually. Sequenced by immunoSEQ multiplex PCR; TCRdb stores in-frame clones only, minus some. The sample carries fewer than 60,000 clones, about four fifths recorded once. With respect to this clone: Its antigen is undetermined.

CDR3 length: 16 amino acids. Trimming cost V 5 bases and J 5 bases; bases outside gene matches: 12. The germline CDR1 and CDR2 sequences are SGHKS and YYEKEE (reference sequence). Time point here: pretreatment peripheral blood. The TCR sequence derives from a man aged 50 to 59 with urothelial cancer. The chain uses TRBV5-5 and TRBJ2-3; 9 nucleotides line up with TRBD1. The sequencing used PBMCs, collected around atezolizumab (anti-PD-L1) treatment. CDR3 in amino acids: CASSPGTGPGRDTQYF. CDR3 nucleotide sequence: TGTGCCAGCAGTCCCGGGACAGGGCCAGGGAGAGATACGCAGTATTTT.